Described below is a single T cell receptor beta chain sequence and its context. This sample was taken from a study of cytomegalovirus exposure and HLA in healthy donors. The primer mix had 60 Vbeta and 13 Jbeta primers. TCRdb's table, derived via immunoSEQ multiplex PCR, lists solely in-frame clones and lacks some. The data show about 150,000 clones, with 65% to 90% seen just once and under 8.5% held by the top ten. Germline CDR1 is SGDLS and CDR2 is YYNGEE. The CDR3 covers 13 residues. The germline V and J ends were trimmed by 0 bases and 9 bases, with 10 bases remaining between them. The chain joins TRBV9 to TRBJ2-1; maybe TRBD2 (6 bases). Sequenced sample: PBMCs. The clonotype originates from a woman in her 50s in good health and CMV-seropositive. This CDR3 is CASSVALGGEQFF. CDR3 DNA: TGTGCCAGCAGCGTAGCTCTGGGGGGTGAGCAGTTCTTC. The whole variable domain, filled in from reference TRBV9 and TRBJ2-1, reads DSGVTQTPKHLITATGQRVTLRCSPRSGDLSVYWYQQSLDQGLQFLIQYYNGEERAKGNILERFSAQQFPDLHSELNLSSLELGDSALYFCASSVALGGEQFFGPGTRLTVL.